This T cell receptor (beta chain) derives from a study of post-analysis software for immune sequencing data (dated by TCRdb to between 2014 and 2017). Context from the whole study: Recorded disease courses included relapsing-remitting, secondary progressive and progressive-relapsing multiple sclerosis, with some patients lacking subtype annotation. The multiple sclerosis patient repertoires were compared with more than 10 previously published healthy control repertoires from donors aged 6 to 25 years. A subset of samples was prepared in parallel using single-end sample barcoding, then pooled and co-amplified after Illumina adapter ligation.

To demonstrate the VDJtools post-analysis software, TCR beta repertoires were profiled from the peripheral blood of about 13 young patients with multiple sclerosis. The multiple sclerosis patients were children and adolescents ranging in age from roughly 6 to 15 years. Library construction relied on PCR. This sample was sequenced with an Illumina HiSeq 2500. Unique molecular identifiers were incorporated into TCR beta cDNA libraries to reduce PCR and sequencing biases. Roughly 0.5 million cDNA molecules were obtained per 1 to 10 million input T cells, so each molecule approximated one T cell. Patient libraries were prepared and sequenced with the same protocol used for the earlier healthy control dataset. Within a given batch, samples were prepared together, multiplexed and sequenced on the same HiSeq lane. The paper's processing steps were these. Raw barcoded reads were processed with MIGEC, discarding single-read molecular identifier groups before consensus assembly and CDR3 extraction. VDJtools was used for post-analysis of the clonotype tables, and diversity was normalized by down-sampling every dataset to the size of the smallest sample. Repertoire overlap clustering matched CDR3 amino acid but not nucleotide sequences to correct batch-related cross-sample contamination. TCRdb reworked the public reads: Q25 trimming with fastp, MiXCR clone assembly, productive beta chains retained. Each CDR3 protein appears once, grouped with its most common genes and DNA. V and J calls and clone size were set by TCRdb, not the authors. Present in this sample are around 500,000 distinct CDR3 sequences, 30% to 40% of which were seen just once. The ten biggest clones cover roughly 6% of the sample.

As to this clonotype: What antigen it recognizes has not been identified. No base qualities exist here, and no much larger clone lies one base off it.

CDR1 and CDR2 were assigned from the germline V gene (reference sequence) as LNHNV and YYDKDF. The CDR3 goes from the cysteine to the phenylalanine over 15 residues. Only the CDR3 DNA stays, 45 bases, in frame from base 1. V has 0 bases trimmed and J has 8 bases trimmed; junction bases matching no gene number 9. Beyond this particular receptor, the publication reports: Patients showed significantly higher frequencies than controls for five TRBV segments, among them TRBV5-6, TRBV5-1 and TRBV20-1. The control group was slightly older than the multiple sclerosis patient group. Strong co-clustering of samples prepared in the same batch was shown by direct clustering with F measure, prompting a batch-effect correction. Compared with controls, multiple sclerosis patients had significantly lower normalized Chao1 diversity, a finding suggesting substantial peripheral T-cell clonal expansion.

The V and J segments used are TRBV15 and TRBJ1-2; TRBD1 aligns with 7 central bases. The source material was blood. This clonotype was obtained from a girl aged 2 to 17 with multiple sclerosis. This receptor carries the CDR3 CATSRDLGQVSGYTF. The nucleotides are TGTGCCACCAGCAGAGATCTCGGACAGGTCAGCGGCTACACCTTC.